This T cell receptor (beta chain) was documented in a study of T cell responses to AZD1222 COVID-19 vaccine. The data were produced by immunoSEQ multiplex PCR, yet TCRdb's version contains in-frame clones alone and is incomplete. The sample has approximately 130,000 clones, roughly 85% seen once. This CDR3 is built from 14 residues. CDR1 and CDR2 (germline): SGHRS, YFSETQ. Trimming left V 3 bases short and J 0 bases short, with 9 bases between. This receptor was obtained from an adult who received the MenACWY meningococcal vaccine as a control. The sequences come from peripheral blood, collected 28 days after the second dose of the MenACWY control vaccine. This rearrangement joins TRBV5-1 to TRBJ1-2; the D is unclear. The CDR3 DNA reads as TGCGCCAGCAGCTCGACGCGGGCTAACTATGGCTACACCTTC. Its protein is CASSSTRANYGYTF. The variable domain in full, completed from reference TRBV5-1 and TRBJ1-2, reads KAGVTQTPRYLIKTRGQQVTLSCSPISGHRSVSWYQQTPGQGLQFLFEYFSETQRNKGNFPGRFSGRQFSNSRSEMNVSTLELGDSALYLCASSSTRANYGYTFGSGTRLTVV.